Listed here is a single T cell receptor delta chain. Its antigen is unidentified. A far more abundant clone sits one base away, making this likely a read error. Other DNA sequences in the same sample also yield this CDR3. V dropped 2 bases and J dropped 0; count of bases not matched to a gene: 15. CDR3 length: 20 residues. Germline CDR1 reads TSWWSYY; CDR2 reads QGS. TCRdb applied CATT to the multiplex PCR reads for clone calling. This table holds about 93,000 delta-chain clones, approximately 1% found once. The sample belongs to a study of γδ T cells in repeated Plasmodium falciparum infection. Study-wide results and limits: One small rural Malian village, predominantly a single ethnic group, supplied the cohort.

Flow sorting of PBMC yielded separate Vgamma9/Vdelta2+ and Vdelta2-negative gammadelta T cell populations for bulk repertoire analysis. V and J are TRDV1 and TRDJ1, with TRDD3 matching over 10 bases. The J gene, not given by TCRdb, was assigned here from a germline match of the nucleotide sequence. This receptor was taken from a pool of human donors (malaria-infected and uninfected, not separated). Specimen: gamma-delta T cells from blood. CDR3 sequence reads: CALGESEMRTGGWYTDKLIF. The DNA for the CDR3 is TGTGCTCTTGGGGAATCGGAGATGCGTACTGGGGGATGGTACACCGATAAACTCATCTTT.